This is a list of T cell receptor beta chains from one sample in a study of graft-versus-host responses after intestinal transplantation. The data were produced by immunoSEQ multiplex PCR, yet TCRdb's version contains in-frame clones alone and is incomplete. In the table there are about 90,000 clones, around 90% of which are singletons. These receptors have no identified antigens. Sequencing used unstimulated CD4+ T cells sorted from spleen or lymph node cells, obtained before intestinal transplant. Receptors were obtained from a human donor who received an intestinal transplant. The CDR3 runs from the conserved cysteine through the conserved F or W. The order of the fields is clone size, J gene, V gene, D gene, CDR3 DNA, CDR3 protein. D genes are given only for firm matches. Some rows mark clone size as missing; the rest say once, few, many or name a class of expanded clone.

NA | TRBJ2-1 | TRBV12-5 | TRBD2 | TGTGCTAGTGGACTCACGGGACTAGCGATGAACTACAATGAGCAGTTCTTC | CASGLTGLAMNYNEQFF
NA | TRBJ2-7 | TRBV5-6 | TRBD1 | TGTGCCAGCACCATCGGGACAGGGGCCTACGAGCAGTACTTC | CASTIGTGAYEQYF
NA | TRBJ1-2 | TRBV29-1 | TRBD1 | TGCAGCGTCCCCGACAGGGGGAACTATGGCTACACCTTC | CSVPDRGNYGYTF
NA | TRBJ2-1 | TRBV19 | TRBD1 | TGTGCCAGTAGTGGGGACAGGGGGACCTACAATGAGCAGTTCTTC | CASSGDRGTYNEQFF
few | TRBJ1-4 | TRBV10-2 | TRBD1 | TGCGCCACACAGGGGGATATCGGGGAAAAACTGTTTTTT | CATQGDIGEKLFF
NA | TRBJ1-3 | TRBV2 | NA | TGTGCCAGCAGTGCAGGGTTTGCGAACACCATATATTTT | CASSAGFANTIYF
NA | TRBJ2-7 | TRBV7-8 | NA | TGTGCCAGCAGCTTAGGTCGGCTAGCAGGAGTGATGTACGAGCAGTACTTC | CASSLGRLAGVMYEQYF
NA | TRBJ2-7 | TRBV4-1 | TRBD1 | TGCGCCAGCAGCCAAGATCGGACAGGGAGCTACGAGCAGTACTTC | CASSQDRTGSYEQYF
NA | TRBJ2-6 | TRBV19 | NA | TGTGCCAGTAGTTTTCAGTCTGGGGCCAACGTCCTGACTTTC | CASSFQSGANVLTF
NA | TRBJ1-2 | TRBV7-3 | TRBD1 | TGTGCCAGCAGCCGAGACAGGGGTGGGGATGGCTACACCTTC | CASSRDRGGDGYTF
NA | TRBJ1-5 | TRBV7-2 | NA | TGTGCCAGCAGCTTAGAGGGTAGGGGGGGTTATCAGCCCCAGCATTTT | CASSLEGRGGYQPQHF